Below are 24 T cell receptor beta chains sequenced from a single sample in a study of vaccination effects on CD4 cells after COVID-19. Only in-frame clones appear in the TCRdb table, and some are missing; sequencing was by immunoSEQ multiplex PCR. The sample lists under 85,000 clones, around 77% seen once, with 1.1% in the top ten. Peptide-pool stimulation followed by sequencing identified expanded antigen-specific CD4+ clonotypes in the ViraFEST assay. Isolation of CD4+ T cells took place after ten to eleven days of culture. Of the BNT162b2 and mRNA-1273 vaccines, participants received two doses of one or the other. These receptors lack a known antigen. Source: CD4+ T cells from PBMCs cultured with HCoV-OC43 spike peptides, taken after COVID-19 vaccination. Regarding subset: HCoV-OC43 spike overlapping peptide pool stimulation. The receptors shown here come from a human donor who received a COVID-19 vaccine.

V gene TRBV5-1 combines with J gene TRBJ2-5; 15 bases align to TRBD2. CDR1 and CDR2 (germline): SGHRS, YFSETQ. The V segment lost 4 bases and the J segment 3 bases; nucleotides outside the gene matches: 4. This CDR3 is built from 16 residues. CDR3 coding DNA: TGCGCCAGCAGCCCCGGGACTAGCGGGGGGAAAGAGACCCAGTACTTC. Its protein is CASSPGTSGGKETQYF.

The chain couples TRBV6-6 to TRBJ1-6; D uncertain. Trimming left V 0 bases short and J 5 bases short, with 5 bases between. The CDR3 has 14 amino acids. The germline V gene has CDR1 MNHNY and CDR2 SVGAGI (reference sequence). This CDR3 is CASSYSQNNSPLHF. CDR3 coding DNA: TGTGCCAGCAGTTACTCCCAGAATAATTCACCCCTCCACTTT.

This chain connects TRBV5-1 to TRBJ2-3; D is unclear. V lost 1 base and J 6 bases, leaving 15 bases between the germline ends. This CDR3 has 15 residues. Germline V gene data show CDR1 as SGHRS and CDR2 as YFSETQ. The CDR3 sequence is CASSLRRQVFDTQYF. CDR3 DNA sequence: TGCGCCAGCAGCTTGCGACGCCAGGTTTTTGATACGCAGTATTTT.

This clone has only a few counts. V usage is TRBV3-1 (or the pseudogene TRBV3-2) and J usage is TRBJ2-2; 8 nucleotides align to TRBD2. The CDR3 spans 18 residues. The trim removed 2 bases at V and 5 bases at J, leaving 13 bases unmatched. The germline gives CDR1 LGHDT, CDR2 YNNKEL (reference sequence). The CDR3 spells CASSQTGGPIMWTGELFF. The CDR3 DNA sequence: TGTGCCAGCAGCCAAACGGGGGGGCCAATAATGTGGACCGGGGAGCTGTTTTTT.

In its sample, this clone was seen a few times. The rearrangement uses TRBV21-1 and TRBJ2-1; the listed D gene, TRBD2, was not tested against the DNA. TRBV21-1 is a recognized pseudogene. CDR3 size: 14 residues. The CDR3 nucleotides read TGTGCCAGCAGCAAGCCGGGGGGCGGCAATGAGCAGTTCTTC. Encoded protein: CASSKPGGGNEQFF.

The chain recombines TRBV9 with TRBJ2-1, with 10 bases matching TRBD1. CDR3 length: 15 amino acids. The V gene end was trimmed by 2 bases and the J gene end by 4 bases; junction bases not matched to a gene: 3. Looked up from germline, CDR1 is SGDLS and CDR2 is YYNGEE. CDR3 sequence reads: CASSVPGQGYNEQFF. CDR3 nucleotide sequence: TGTGCCAGCAGCGTTCCGGGACAGGGGTACAATGAGCAGTTCTTC. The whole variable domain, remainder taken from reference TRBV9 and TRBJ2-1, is DSGVTQTPKHLITATGQRVTLRCSPRSGDLSVYWYQQSLDQGLQFLIQYYNGEERAKGNILERFSAQQFPDLHSELNLSSLELGDSALYFCASSVPGQGYNEQFFGPGTRLTVL.

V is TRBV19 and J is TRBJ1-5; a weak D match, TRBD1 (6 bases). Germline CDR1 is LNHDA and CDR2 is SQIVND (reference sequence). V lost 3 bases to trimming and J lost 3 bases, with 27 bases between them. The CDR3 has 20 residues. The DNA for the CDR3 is TGTGCCAGTAGTATTGGTTGGGCAGGGGTAGGTGGGCCGATCAATCAGCCCCAGCATTTT. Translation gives CASSIGWAGVGGPINQPQHF.

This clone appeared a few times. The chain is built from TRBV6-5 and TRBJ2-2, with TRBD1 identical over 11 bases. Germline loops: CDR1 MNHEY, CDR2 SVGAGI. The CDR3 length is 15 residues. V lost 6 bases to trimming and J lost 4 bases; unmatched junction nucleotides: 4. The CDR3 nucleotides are TGTGCCAGCAGAGGACAGGGGGCCATCACCGGGGAGCTGTTTTTT. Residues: CASRGQGAITGELFF.

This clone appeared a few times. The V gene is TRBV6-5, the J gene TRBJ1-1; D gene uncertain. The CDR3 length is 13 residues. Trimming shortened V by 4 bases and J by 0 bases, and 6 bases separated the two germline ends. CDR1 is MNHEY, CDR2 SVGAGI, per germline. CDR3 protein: CASSSSLNTEAFF. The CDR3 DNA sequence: TGTGCCAGCAGTTCTTCATTGAACACTGAAGCTTTCTTT.

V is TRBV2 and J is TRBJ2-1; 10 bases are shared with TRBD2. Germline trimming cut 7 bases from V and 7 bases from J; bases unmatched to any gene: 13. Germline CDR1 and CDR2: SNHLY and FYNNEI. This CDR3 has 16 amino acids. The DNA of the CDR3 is TGTGCCAGCACCAATGAAGGGGGACTAGCGAGAAATGAGCAGTTCTTC. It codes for CASTNEGGLARNEQFF.

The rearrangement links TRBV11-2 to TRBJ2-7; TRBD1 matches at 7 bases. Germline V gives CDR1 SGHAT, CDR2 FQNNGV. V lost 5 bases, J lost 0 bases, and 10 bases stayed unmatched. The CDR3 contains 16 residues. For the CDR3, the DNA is TGTGCCAGCAGCCTCCAGGGGGATTTGGGCTCCTACGAGCAGTACGTC. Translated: CASSLQGDLGSYEQYV.

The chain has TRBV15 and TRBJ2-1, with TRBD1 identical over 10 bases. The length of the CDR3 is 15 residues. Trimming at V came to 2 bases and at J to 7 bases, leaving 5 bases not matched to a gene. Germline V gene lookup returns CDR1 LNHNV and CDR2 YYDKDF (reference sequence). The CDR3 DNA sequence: TGTGCCACCAGCAGACCGGGACAGGGGCTTAATGAGCAGTTCTTC. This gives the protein CATSRPGQGLNEQFF.

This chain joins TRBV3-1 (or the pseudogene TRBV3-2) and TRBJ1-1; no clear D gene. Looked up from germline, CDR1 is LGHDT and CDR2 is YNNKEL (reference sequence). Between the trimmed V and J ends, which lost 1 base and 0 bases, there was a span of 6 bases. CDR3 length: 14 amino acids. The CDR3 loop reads CASSQGRVNTEAFF. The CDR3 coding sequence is TGTGCCAGCAGCCAAGGAAGGGTGAACACTGAAGCTTTCTTT.

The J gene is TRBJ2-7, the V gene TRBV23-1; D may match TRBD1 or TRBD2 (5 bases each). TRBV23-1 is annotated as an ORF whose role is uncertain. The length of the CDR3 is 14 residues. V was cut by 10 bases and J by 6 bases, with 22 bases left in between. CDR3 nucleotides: TGCGCCACCCCGGGGCAGCTTGACCTGGGCGAGCAGTACGTC. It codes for CATPGQLDLGEQYV.

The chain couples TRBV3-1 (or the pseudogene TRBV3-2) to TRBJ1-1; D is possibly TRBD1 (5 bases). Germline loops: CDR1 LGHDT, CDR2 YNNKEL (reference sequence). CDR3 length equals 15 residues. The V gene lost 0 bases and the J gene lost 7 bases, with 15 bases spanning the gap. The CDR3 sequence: CASSQDLAQGREAFF. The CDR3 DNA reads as TGTGCCAGCAGCCAAGATCTGGCTCAGGGCCGTGAAGCTTTCTTT.

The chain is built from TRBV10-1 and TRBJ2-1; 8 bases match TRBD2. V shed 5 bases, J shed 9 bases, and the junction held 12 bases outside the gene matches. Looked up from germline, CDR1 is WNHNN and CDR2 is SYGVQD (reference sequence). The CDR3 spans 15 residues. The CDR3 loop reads CASSMAGGSPGEQFF. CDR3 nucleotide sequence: TGCGCCAGCAGTATGGCGGGGGGCAGTCCGGGTGAGCAGTTCTTC.

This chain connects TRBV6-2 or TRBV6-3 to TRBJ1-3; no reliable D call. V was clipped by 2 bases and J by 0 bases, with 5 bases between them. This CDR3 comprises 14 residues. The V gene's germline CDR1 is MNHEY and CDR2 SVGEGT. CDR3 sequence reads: CASSYGNSGNTIYF. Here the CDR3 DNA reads TGTGCCAGCAGTTACGGGAACTCTGGAAACACCATATATTTT.

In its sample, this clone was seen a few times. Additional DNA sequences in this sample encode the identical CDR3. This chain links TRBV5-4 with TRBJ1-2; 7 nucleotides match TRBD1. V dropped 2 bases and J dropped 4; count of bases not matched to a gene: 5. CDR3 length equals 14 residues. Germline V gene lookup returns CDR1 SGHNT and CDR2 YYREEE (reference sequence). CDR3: CASSLEGAGYGYTF. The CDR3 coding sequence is TGTGCCAGCAGCTTAGAGGGGGCCGGCTATGGCTACACCTTC.

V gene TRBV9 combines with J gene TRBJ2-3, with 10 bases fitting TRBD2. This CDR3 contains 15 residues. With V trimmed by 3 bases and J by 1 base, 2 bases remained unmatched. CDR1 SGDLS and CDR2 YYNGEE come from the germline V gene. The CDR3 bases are TGTGCCAGCAGCGGAACTAGCGGGGGCACAGATACGCAGTATTTT. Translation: CASSGTSGGTDTQYF.

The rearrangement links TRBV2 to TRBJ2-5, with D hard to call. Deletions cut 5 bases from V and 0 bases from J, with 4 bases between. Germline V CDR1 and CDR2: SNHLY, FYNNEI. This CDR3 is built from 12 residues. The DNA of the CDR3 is TGTGCCAGCAGTTTGTACCAAGAGACCCAGTACTTC. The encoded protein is CASSLYQETQYF.

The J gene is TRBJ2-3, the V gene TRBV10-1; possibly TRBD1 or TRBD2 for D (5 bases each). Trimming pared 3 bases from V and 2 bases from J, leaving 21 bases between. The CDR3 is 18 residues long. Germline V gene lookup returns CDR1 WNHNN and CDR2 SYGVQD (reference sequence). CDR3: CASSDVSGPWKLTDTQYF. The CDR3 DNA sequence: TGCGCCAGCAGTGATGTATCGGGACCTTGGAAACTCACAGATACGCAGTATTTT.

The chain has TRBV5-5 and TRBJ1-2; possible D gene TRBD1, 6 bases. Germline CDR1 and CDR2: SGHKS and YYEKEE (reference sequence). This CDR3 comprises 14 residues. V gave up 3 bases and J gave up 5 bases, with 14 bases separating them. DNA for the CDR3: TGTGCCAGCAGCTATCAGGGGTCCTGGTATGGCTACACCTTC. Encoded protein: CASSYQGSWYGYTF.

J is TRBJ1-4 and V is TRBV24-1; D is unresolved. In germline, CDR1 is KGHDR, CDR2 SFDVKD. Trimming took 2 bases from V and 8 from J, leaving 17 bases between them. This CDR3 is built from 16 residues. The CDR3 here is CATSDSDIAKGEKLFF. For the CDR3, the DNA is TGTGCCACCAGTGATTCCGACATCGCCAAAGGCGAAAAACTGTTTTTT.

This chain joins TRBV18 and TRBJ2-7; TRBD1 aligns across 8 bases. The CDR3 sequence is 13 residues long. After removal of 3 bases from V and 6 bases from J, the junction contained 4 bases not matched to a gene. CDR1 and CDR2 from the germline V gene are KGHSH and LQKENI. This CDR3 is CASSPDRAGEQYV. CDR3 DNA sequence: TGTGCCAGCTCACCGGACAGGGCGGGCGAGCAGTACGTC.